This TCR beta chain was documented in a study of blood T cell repertoires in COVID-19. Libraries were prepared by immunoSEQ multiplex PCR; TCRdb keeps only in-frame clonotypes and omits some of them. In the table there are about 250,000 clones, approximately 83% of which are singletons. The CDR3 is made up of 15 amino acids. V was cut by 2 bases and J by 2 bases, with 10 bases left in between. CDR1 and CDR2 (germline): MNHEY, SVGAGI. The V call is TRBV6-5, the J call TRBJ1-3; tentative D call: TRBD1 (6 bases). Sequencing was done on a sample of peripheral blood. The TCR originated in a man of 80 years or more with acute or convalescent COVID-19. The CDR3 DNA sequence: TGTGCCAGCAGTTACACCACAGGGACTGGAAACACCATATATTTT. Protein: CASSYTTGTGNTIYF.